This TCR beta chain derives from a study of T cells after yellow fever vaccination. Turning to the study itself: Any fraction with a low cell number was prepared using SMART-Seq v4 Ultra Low Input.

With respect to this clonotype: The antigen is not known.

This CDR3 comprises 15 residues. After removal of 4 bases from V and 5 bases from J, the junction contained 7 bases not matched to a gene. Germline-derived CDR1 and CDR2 are LGHDT and YNNKEL (reference sequence). Study results and limitations: In FACS-sorted repertoires, abundant clonotypes from the bulk population could appear as contaminants. Most primary-vaccination clones reappeared after the booster (about 97% CD4, roughly 90% CD8).

TCRdb re-called the 5' RACE reads with MiXCR, one entry per CDR3 protein. The data show approximately 510,000 distinct CDR3 sequences, 21% seen once. The sample consisted of PBMCs, taken roughly 20 days after the first yellow fever vaccination. The rearrangement joins TRBV3-1 to TRBJ2-2; TRBD1 matches at 7 bases. The clonotype comes from a man aged 18-30 years who received the YFV17D yellow fever vaccine. The CDR3 DNA is TGTGCCAGCAGCCGTTGGGACAGTAATACCGGGGAGCTGTTTTTT. It specifies CASSRWDSNTGELFF. Full variable domain (outside the CDR3, taken from reference TRBV3-1 and TRBJ2-2): DTAVSQTPKYLVTQMGNDKSIKCEQNLGHDTMYWYKQDSKKFLKIMFSYNNKELIINETVPNRFSPKSPDKAHLNLHINSLELGDSAVYFCASSRWDSNTGELFFGEGSRLTVL.